A single sample is the source of the 26 T cell receptor beta chains below, sequenced in a study of response to subunit inactivated influenza vaccine. Using its own MiXCR run on the RT-PCR reads, TCRdb lists one record per CDR3 protein. Of 500,000 to 600,000 distinct CDR3 sequences in the sample, about an eighth were seen once. Source: PBMCs from blood, taken more than 35 days after vaccination. Receptor source: a man aged 45-60 years who received an inactivated influenza vaccine.

In this sample, this clonotype turned up many times. V gene TRBV20-1 combines with J gene TRBJ2-1, with 7 bases aligning to TRBD2. J was trimmed by 0 bases and V by 6 bases; bases with no gene match: 14. CDR3 size: 17 residues. Germline assignment: CDR1 DFQATT and CDR2 SNEGSKA (reference sequence). The CDR3 region has the DNA TGCAGTGCCCACGGGGGGACCAGCCAAATCTCCTACAATGAGCAGTTCTTC. Protein: CSAHGGTSQISYNEQFF.

A few counts support this clonotype. The chain has TRBV7-8 and TRBJ2-5, with unresolved D. With 0 bases removed from V and 3 bases from J, the gap between germline ends came to 20 bases. This CDR3 comprises 18 residues. Germline CDR1 and CDR2: SGHVS and FQNEAQ. CDR3 loop: CASSLARWTTREKETQYF. CDR3 in DNA: TGTGCCAGCAGCTTAGCGAGATGGACGACACGAGAAAAAGAGACCCAGTACTTC.

This clonotype was detected only a few times. This chain links TRBV7-2 with TRBJ1-1; 7 nucleotides match TRBD1. CDR3 length: 11 residues. Losses at the gene ends were 5 bases for V and 10 bases for J; bases not matched to a gene: 4. Germline CDR1 is SGHTA and CDR2 is FQGNSA. The CDR3 protein is CASSQGGGAFF. Here the CDR3 DNA reads TGTGCCAGCAGCCAAGGGGGCGGAGCTTTCTTT.

This clonotype has a handful of counts. V and J are TRBV5-1 and TRBJ2-5; D not resolved. The germline V and J ends were trimmed by 2 bases and 0 bases, with 11 bases remaining between them. The CDR3 is made up of 15 amino acids. The germline V gene encodes CDR1 SGHRS and CDR2 YFSETQ. CDR3 in DNA: TGCGCCAGCAGCTTTGGAAATACAGACCAAGAGACCCAGTACTTC. It is translated as CASSFGNTDQETQYF.

This clonotype occurred a few times. The chain employs TRBV7-2 and TRBJ1-1; D ambiguous. Trimming pared 1 base from V and 3 bases from J, leaving 9 bases between. Germline V gene sequence: CDR1 SGHTA, CDR2 FQGNSA. The CDR3 runs to 14 residues. In DNA form, the CDR3 reads TGTGCCAGCAGCTTAGTTCCGCGGGACACTGAAGCTTTCTTT. It yields the protein CASSLVPRDTEAFF.

This chain uses TRBV20-1 with TRBJ2-3; a weak D match, TRBD2 (6 bases). From germline, CDR1 is DFQATT and CDR2 SNEGSKA (reference sequence). This CDR3 has 14 amino acids. V shed 0 bases and J shed 4 bases, with 11 bases lying between them. In DNA form, the CDR3 reads TGCAGTGCTAGAGATGTTTGGGGGGCAGATACGCAGTATTTT. Its protein is CSARDVWGADTQYF.

The chain joins TRBV2 to TRBJ2-6, with unresolved D. The germline CDR1 and CDR2 sequences are SNHLY and FYNNEI. Trimming stripped 6 bases from V and 1 base from J, with 19 bases between. CDR3 length: 18 residues. This CDR3 reads CASRKIWGSPSGANVLTF. DNA of the CDR3: TGTGCCAGCAGGAAAATCTGGGGTTCGCCGTCTGGGGCCAACGTCCTGACTTTC. Combining the CDR3 with reference TRBV2 and TRBJ2-6 gives the whole variable domain EPEVTQTPSHQVTQMGQEVILRCVPISNHLYFYWYRQILGQKVEFLVSFYNNEISEKSEIFDDQFSVERPDGSNFTLKIRSTKLEDSAMYFCASRKIWGSPSGANVLTFGAGSRLTVL.

This clonotype was seen more than once but under ten times. The chain carries TRBV6-2 or TRBV6-3 and TRBJ2-7; TRBD2 matches at 9 bases. V lost 6 bases and J lost 7; bases outside the gene matches: 7. This CDR3 comprises 13 residues. Germline CDR1 reads MNHEY; CDR2 reads SVGEGT. CDR3 in amino acids: CASRVAGVSEQYF. The CDR3, as DNA: TGTGCCAGCAGAGTAGCGGGAGTGTCTGAGCAGTACTTC.

The rearrangement links TRBV5-1 to TRBJ2-7; tentative D call: TRBD1 (6 bases). Germline V lookup: CDR1 SGHRS, CDR2 YFSETQ. Trimming cost V 4 bases and J 9 bases, with 20 bases left between them. CDR3 length equals 14 residues. The CDR3 loop is CASSRNRESTGQYF. In DNA, the CDR3 is TGCGCCAGCAGCCGCAACAGGGAAAGTACCGGGCAGTACTTC.

This clonotype was found a few times. J is TRBJ1-1 and V is TRBV7-8; possible D gene TRBD1, 5 bases. The CDR3 has 14 residues. V gave up 1 base and J gave up 3 bases, with 9 bases separating them. The germline V gene has CDR1 SGHVS and CDR2 FQNEAQ. The CDR3 nucleotides read TGTGCCAGCAGCTTAGGACAGAAATACACTGAAGCTTTCTTT. Protein sequence: CASSLGQKYTEAFF.

This clonotype was seen a handful of times. The V gene is TRBV20-1, the J gene TRBJ1-6; D ambiguous. The CDR3 consists of 17 residues. V dropped 0 bases and J dropped 3 bases, with 15 bases sitting between them. The germline V gene encodes CDR1 DFQATT and CDR2 SNEGSKA (reference sequence). The CDR3 DNA reads TGCAGTGCTAGAGATATAGGCCCGGCGTTCTATAATTCACCCCTCCACTTT. It codes for CSARDIGPAFYNSPLHF.

The chain carries TRBV4-2 and TRBJ2-1; maybe TRBD1 (5 bases). CDR1 and CDR2 from the germline V gene are LGHNA and YNFKEQ. V lost 0 bases and J 4 bases, leaving 13 bases between the germline ends. The CDR3 spans 16 residues. This chain's CDR3 is CASSQDSGQRYNEQFF. In nucleotides, the CDR3 is TGTGCCAGCAGCCAAGACTCAGGACAAAGATACAATGAGCAGTTCTTC.

The table lists this clonotype with many counts. The chain joins TRBV7-2 to TRBJ2-7, with D perhaps matching TRBD1 (5 bases). Between the trimmed V and J ends, which lost 2 bases and 1 base, there was a span of 12 bases. The CDR3 is 15 residues long. Germline CDR1 reads SGHTA; CDR2 reads FQGNSA. The CDR3 DNA reads TGTGCCAGCAGCTTACTGACAGTCTTGTCCTACGAGCAGTACTTC. This sequence encodes CASSLLTVLSYEQYF.

J is TRBJ2-1 and V is TRBV6-1, with 13 bases fitting TRBD2. Per the germline V gene, CDR1 is MNHNS and CDR2 is SASEGT. V shed 6 bases and J 2 bases; nucleotides not matched to a gene: 1. This CDR3 comprises 15 residues. The CDR3 DNA reads as TGTGCCAGCAGCGGGACTAGCGGGGCCTACAATGAGCAGTTCTTC. Translated, it gives CASSGTSGAYNEQFF.

The J gene is TRBJ2-7, the V gene TRBV7-9; D possibly uses TRBD1 or TRBD2 (5 bases each). V lost 6 bases to trimming and J lost 0 bases, with 15 bases between them. Per germline, CDR1 SEHNR and CDR2 FQNEAQ (reference sequence). There are 15 residues in the CDR3. The CDR3 DNA sequence: TGTGCCAGCAGTCTCCCGGGACCTCTCTCCTACGAGCAGTACTTC. Translated, it gives CASSLPGPLSYEQYF. The full variable domain, rest sourced from reference TRBV7-9 and TRBJ2-7, is DTGVSQNPRHKITKRGQNVTFRCDPISEHNRLYWYRQTLGQGPEFLTYFQNEAQLEKSRLLSDRFSAERPKGSFSTLEIQRTEQGDSAMYLCASSLPGPLSYEQYFGPGTRLTVT.

This chain uses TRBV30 with TRBJ2-3; 10 nucleotides align to TRBD2. Per the germline V gene, CDR1 is GTSNPN and CDR2 is SVGIG (reference sequence). The CDR3 totals 12 residues. V gave up 3 bases and J gave up 8 bases; unmatched junction bases: 2. This CDR3 reads CAWRLAGTTQYF. The DNA for the CDR3 is TGTGCCTGGAGACTAGCGGGGACTACGCAGTATTTT.

The chain joins TRBV25-1 to TRBJ2-1; 7 bases line up with TRBD1. J gave up 8 bases and V 1 base, and 5 bases lay outside the gene matches. Germline V lookup: CDR1 MGHDK, CDR2 SYGVNS. The CDR3 covers 14 residues. This CDR3 reads CASSEWTQGDEQFF. CDR3 sequence (DNA): TGTGCCAGCAGTGAATGGACTCAGGGGGATGAGCAGTTCTTC. Full variable domain (missing parts from reference TRBV25-1 and TRBJ2-1): EADIYQTPRYLVIGTGKKITLECSQTMGHDKMYWYQQDPGMELHLIHYSYGVNSTEKGDLSSESTVSRIRTEHFPLTLESARPSHTSQYLCASSEWTQGDEQFFGPGTRLTVL.

This clonotype showed up just a few times. This sequence joins TRBV7-8 and TRBJ2-1, with 9 bases lining up with TRBD2. V trimming: 3 bases; J trimming: 13 bases; junction bases outside the gene matches: 4. Germline V gene sequence: CDR1 SGHVS, CDR2 FQNEAQ. This CDR3 is 12 amino acids long. CDR3 sequence: CASSFRAGGQFF. The CDR3 nucleotides read TGTGCCAGCAGCTTCAGAGCGGGAGGACAGTTCTTC.

The chain recombines TRBV5-1 with TRBJ2-7; D perhaps matches TRBD1 (6 bases). Looked up from germline, CDR1 is SGHRS and CDR2 is YFSETQ. Trimming removed 0 bases at V and 3 bases at J, with 10 bases between. The CDR3 is 14 amino acids. The CDR3 DNA reads as TGCGCCAGCAGCTTGGAGGACAGAAACTACGAGCAGTACTTC. It is translated as CASSLEDRNYEQYF. Using reference TRBV5-1 and TRBJ2-7 for the parts outside the CDR3, the full variable domain is KAGVTQTPRYLIKTRGQQVTLSCSPISGHRSVSWYQQTPGQGLQFLFEYFSETQRNKGNFPGRFSGRQFSNSRSEMNVSTLELGDSALYLCASSLEDRNYEQYFGPGTRLTVT.

This clonotype occurred a few times. The V and J genes are TRBV7-9 and TRBJ2-3; D is uncertain. This CDR3 has 15 amino acids. V lost 1 base to trimming and J lost 5 bases, with 13 bases between them. Germline CDR1 reads SEHNR; CDR2 reads FQNEAQ (reference sequence). The CDR3 is CASSLVRLWGDTQYF. The CDR3 DNA sequence: TGTGCCAGCAGCTTAGTGAGGCTCTGGGGAGATACGCAGTATTTT.

This rearrangement joins TRBV12-3 or TRBV12-4 to TRBJ2-1; D is perhaps TRBD1 or TRBD2 (5 bases each). CDR3 length equals 18 residues. Trimming shortened V by 4 bases and J by 5 bases, and 24 bases separated the two germline ends. CDR3 in amino acids: CASSSHPGRSPVHNEQFF. In DNA, the CDR3 is TGTGCCAGCAGTTCTCACCCGGGACGTTCCCCTGTCCACAATGAGCAGTTCTTC.

The V gene is TRBV10-3, the J gene TRBJ1-5; D uncertain. The germline V gene has CDR1 ENHRY and CDR2 SYGVKD. The CDR3 sequence is 15 residues long. Trimming left V 3 bases short and J 7 bases short, with 16 bases between. The CDR3 bases are TGTGCCATCAGTGACCATGGATACAAGGACCAGCCCCAGCATTTT. As protein: CAISDHGYKDQPQHF.

The chain employs TRBV28 and TRBJ2-7; 7 bases are shared with TRBD2. After removal of 2 bases from V and 3 bases from J, the junction contained 7 bases not matched to a gene. CDR3 length equals 15 residues. Looked up from germline, CDR1 is MDHEN and CDR2 is SYDVKM. The CDR3 reads CASSLGGGSLYEQYF. CDR3 coding DNA: TGTGCCAGCAGTTTAGGGGGGGGGTCCCTCTACGAGCAGTACTTC.

This clonotype was seen many times. The V gene is TRBV20-1, the J gene TRBJ1-2, with 8 nucleotides matching TRBD1. The CDR3 contains 16 residues. The germline V gene encodes CDR1 DFQATT and CDR2 SNEGSKA (reference sequence). V lost 1 base and J lost 1; bases outside the gene matches: 8. This CDR3 is CSARALAGGGNYGYTF. CDR3 nucleotides: TGCAGTGCTAGAGCCCTGGCAGGGGGCGGTAACTATGGCTACACCTTC.

V gene TRBV3-1 combines with J gene TRBJ1-1; 11 bases map to TRBD1. Germline loops: CDR1 LGHDT, CDR2 YNNKEL (reference sequence). The ends lost 5 bases at V and 5 bases at J; junction bases unmatched: 13. This CDR3 spans 17 amino acids. The CDR3 bases are TGTGCCAGCAGCAACACAGGCGGGACAGGGGGTCGGACTGAAGCTTTCTTT. This gives the protein CASSNTGGTGGRTEAFF.

The J gene is TRBJ2-3, the V gene TRBV29-1, with TRBD2 matching 14 bases. Germline V gives CDR1 SQVTM, CDR2 ANQGSEA. Trimming removed 3 bases from V and 4 bases from J; junction bases left unmatched: 3. This CDR3 contains 15 residues. The CDR3 nucleotides are TGCAGCGTTGAGACTAGCGGGGGGGCTGCAGATACGCAGTATTTT. Protein: CSVETSGGAADTQYF.